Presented here are 23 T cell receptor beta chains from one specimen sequenced in a study of cytomegalovirus exposure and HLA in healthy donors. The PCR contained 60 Vbeta and 13 Jbeta primers. Clones were sequenced by immunoSEQ multiplex PCR, and TCRdb holds only the in-frame ones, with some missing. The sample has about 120,000 clones, about 78% seen once; the top ten hold approximately 1.2%. The sample was PBMCs. These receptors were collected from a female donor in good health and CMV-seronegative.

The V and J genes are TRBV5-1 and TRBJ1-6, with 7 bases fitting TRBD1. V lost 4 bases, J lost 10 bases, and 5 bases stayed unmatched. This CDR3 contains 13 residues. Germline V CDR1 and CDR2: SGHRS, YFSETQ. CDR3 nucleotide sequence: TGCGCCAGCAGCGGAACAGGGGACTCACCCCTCCACTTT. Translating it yields CASSGTGDSPLHF.

The chain combines TRBV6-5 with TRBJ2-6, with a possible D match to TRBD1 (5 bases). Germline V gene sequence: CDR1 MNHEY, CDR2 SVGAGI. V shed 6 bases and J shed 2 bases, with 11 bases lying between them. The CDR3 runs to 15 residues. The CDR3 reads CASSIRQTGANVLTF. CDR3 DNA: TGTGCCAGCAGCATAAGACAGACTGGGGCCAACGTCCTGACTTTC.

This rearrangement joins TRBV11-2 to TRBJ2-7; D might be TRBD2 (6 bases). The V gene lost 2 bases and the J gene lost 2 bases, with 19 bases spanning the gap. Germline V CDR1 and CDR2: SGHAT, FQNNGV. The CDR3 covers 17 residues. The CDR3 DNA sequence: TGTGCCAGCAGCTTACTAGATATGGGAGGTCTCCCCTACGAGCAGTACTTC. Translated: CASSLLDMGGLPYEQYF. The whole variable domain, remainder taken from reference TRBV11-2 and TRBJ2-7, is EAGVAQSPRYKIIEKRQSVAFWCNPISGHATLYWYQQILGQGPKLLIQFQNNGVVDDSQLPKDRFSAERLKGVDSTLKIQPAKLEDSAVYLCASSLLDMGGLPYEQYFGPGTRLTVT.

The rearrangement links TRBV2 to TRBJ2-1; 8 bases map to TRBD2. Germline CDR1 SNHLY, CDR2 FYNNEI. The CDR3 totals 15 residues. V lost 2 bases to trimming and J lost 9 bases; unmatched junction nucleotides: 9. This CDR3 is CASSETFGRAVEQFF. The CDR3 DNA follows: TGTGCCAGCAGTGAAACCTTCGGGAGGGCCGTTGAGCAGTTCTTC.

This rearrangement joins TRBV4-1 to TRBJ1-1; 7 bases match TRBD1. J gave up 2 bases and V 1 base, and 13 bases lay outside the gene matches. Germline V gene lookup returns CDR1 MGHRA and CDR2 YSYEKL. The CDR3 has 18 amino acids. The CDR3: CASSQAVFQTGPNTEAFF. The CDR3 nucleotides are TGCGCCAGCAGCCAAGCCGTCTTCCAGACAGGGCCTAACACTGAAGCTTTCTTT.

The chain employs TRBV4-1 and TRBJ1-4; TRBD1 might be the D (5 bases). The germline CDR1 and CDR2 sequences are MGHRA and YSYEKL. The CDR3 is 16 residues long. Trimming removed 6 bases from V and 0 bases from J, with 14 bases in between. The CDR3 loop reads CASSHRQIATNEKLFF. CDR3 DNA sequence: TGCGCCAGCAGTCATCGACAGATTGCAACTAATGAAAAACTGTTTTTT.

The J gene is TRBJ2-7, the V gene TRBV10-3, with a weak D call TRBD2 (6 bases). The CDR3 length is 17 residues. Per germline, CDR1 ENHRY and CDR2 SYGVKD. V lost 4 bases to trimming and J lost 2 bases, with 21 bases between them. The chain's CDR3 is CAISGLPGTPNTYEQYF. The CDR3 bases are TGTGCCATCAGTGGGCTTCCCGGGACTCCGAATACCTACGAGCAGTACTTC.

This clone has only one observation. The rearrangement uses TRBV27 and TRBJ2-7; TRBD2 matches at 9 bases. Germline CDR1 reads MNHEY; CDR2 reads SMNVEV (reference sequence). After removal of 3 bases from V and 2 bases from J, the junction contained 5 bases not matched to a gene. CDR3 length: 15 residues. The CDR3 nucleotides are TGTGCCAGCAGTTTGGGTAGCGGGGGTGCCTACGAGCAGTACTTC. This codes for CASSLGSGGAYEQYF.

The V and J genes are TRBV5-6 and TRBJ2-6, with TRBD2 as a possible D gene (5 bases). The CDR3 length is 15 residues. V lost 2 bases to trimming and J lost 2 bases, with 8 bases between them. Looked up from germline, CDR1 is SGHDT and CDR2 is YYEEEE. The CDR3 nucleotides are TGTGCCAGCAGCTTTCGGGGTACTGGGGCCAACGTCCTGACTTTC. Protein: CASSFRGTGANVLTF.

A few counts support this clone. This rearrangement joins TRBV5-1 to TRBJ1-3; D ambiguous. Trimming took 0 bases from V and 7 from J, leaving 11 bases between them. In germline, CDR1 is SGHRS, CDR2 YFSETQ. The CDR3 spans 14 residues. The CDR3 nucleotides read TGCGCCAGCAGCTTGGGCTCGGTTAGTAACACCATATATTTT. Translation gives CASSLGSVSNTIYF.

This clone was counted a single time. The gene calls are TRBV6-5 and TRBJ2-7; TRBD1 aligns across 8 bases. This CDR3 has 14 amino acids. The junction had 8 bases not matched to a gene; V was cut back by 5 bases and J by 5 bases. From germline, CDR1 is MNHEY and CDR2 SVGAGI. CDR3 in amino acids: CASSTRTGSDEQYF. The CDR3 DNA is TGTGCCAGCAGTACCCGGACAGGGTCTGACGAGCAGTACTTC.

This chain uses TRBV21-1 with TRBJ1-6; TRBD1 was called by the table and not checked on the DNA. TRBV21-1 is classified as a pseudogene. The CDR3 extends over 14 amino acids. CDR3 residues: CASSRDRTNSPLHF. In DNA form, the CDR3 reads TGTGCCAGCAGCAGGGACAGAACTAATTCACCCCTCCACTTT.

This sequence joins TRBV28 and TRBJ2-7; 8 bases are shared with TRBD1. This CDR3 is 15 amino acids long. Germline CDR1 reads MDHEN; CDR2 reads SYDVKM. The junction had 9 bases not matched to a gene; V was cut back by 5 bases and J by 3 bases. As DNA, the CDR3 is TGTGCCAGCAGTCCCCTCGACAGGGGCGGCTACGAGCAGTACTTC. Translated: CASSPLDRGGYEQYF.

The gene calls are TRBV5-4 and TRBJ2-5, with TRBD2 identical over 10 bases. The CDR3 has 17 amino acids. V dropped 3 bases and J dropped 2; count of bases not matched to a gene: 10. CDR1 and CDR2 from the germline V gene are SGHNT and YYREEE (reference sequence). CDR3 nucleotides: TGTGCCAGCAGCTCCGCGCTAGCGGGGGAAATTCAAGAGACCCAGTACTTC. Protein: CASSSALAGEIQETQYF.

This sequence joins TRBV5-8 and TRBJ2-3, with D uncertain. Per the germline V gene, CDR1 is SGHTS and CDR2 is YDEGEE. The CDR3 extends over 15 amino acids. The V end was cut by 4 bases, the J end by 0 bases, with 12 bases between. CDR3 bases: TGTGCCAGCAGCCCGCCGGGTCATAGCACAGATACGCAGTATTTT. Residues: CASSPPGHSTDTQYF.

This chain connects TRBV4-2 to TRBJ2-7; TRBD1 agrees at 11 bases. Per germline, CDR1 LGHNA and CDR2 YNFKEQ. Trimming took 4 bases from V and 6 from J; bases not matched to a gene: 17. The CDR3 runs to 18 residues. The CDR3 sequence: CASSLLPPARDRGVEQYF. The CDR3 DNA sequence: TGTGCCAGCAGCCTCCTCCCCCCGGCCCGGGACAGGGGGGTCGAGCAGTACTTC.

This sequence joins TRBV25-1 and TRBJ2-7, with TRBD2 as a possible D gene (5 bases). Germline V gives CDR1 MGHDK, CDR2 SYGVNS. This CDR3 region has 14 residues. Deletions cut 7 bases from V and 2 bases from J, with 15 bases between. The CDR3 reads CASIAGLAPYEQYF. The CDR3, as DNA: TGTGCCAGCATCGCCGGACTGGCTCCCTACGAGCAGTACTTC.

The V call is TRBV6-1, the J call TRBJ1-3; D is undetermined. This CDR3 contains 13 residues. The germline V gene encodes CDR1 MNHNS and CDR2 SASEGT. Between the trimmed V and J ends, which lost 5 bases and 6 bases, there was a span of 11 bases. CDR3 in DNA: TGTGCCAGCAGTATTGGACTGGAAAACACCATATATTTT. Amino acid sequence: CASSIGLENTIYF.

With regard to this clone: A junction end diverges from the germline sequence, so it may reflect a read error. J is TRBJ2-3 and V is TRBV7-9; D might be TRBD2 (7 bases). The CDR3 length is 13 residues. In germline, CDR1 is SEHNR, CDR2 FQNEAQ (reference sequence). The CDR3, as DNA: TGTTCCAGCAGCTTCGCAGGGGAGGGGGCGCAGTATTTT. It codes for CSSSFAGEGAQYF.

This clone was observed a few times. The genes are TRBV5-1 and TRBJ2-5, with 8 nucleotides matching TRBD2. Germline V gene lookup returns CDR1 SGHRS and CDR2 YFSETQ. This CDR3 region has 13 residues. The V gene end was trimmed by 4 bases and the J gene end by 4 bases; junction bases not matched to a gene: 3. The CDR3 region is CASSRLAGETQYF. CDR3 DNA sequence: TGCGCCAGCAGCCGTCTAGCGGGAGAGACCCAGTACTTC.

The V gene is TRBV2, the J gene TRBJ1-1; unclear D gene. Per germline, CDR1 SNHLY and CDR2 FYNNEI. The CDR3 contains 13 residues. V lost 8 bases and J 4 bases, leaving 14 bases between the germline ends. The CDR3 bases are TGTGCCAGCCAACTTAATCCTCCCACTGAAGCTTTCTTT. Translation: CASQLNPPTEAFF. Full variable domain (remainder filled in from reference TRBV2 and TRBJ1-1): EPEVTQTPSHQVTQMGQEVILRCVPISNHLYFYWYRQILGQKVEFLVSFYNNEISEKSEIFDDQFSVERPDGSNFTLKIRSTKLEDSAMYFCASQLNPPTEAFFGQGTRLTVV.

In this sample, this clone turned up a few times. V and J are TRBV5-1 and TRBJ2-7, with TRBD2 matching over 7 bases. This CDR3 spans 15 amino acids. Germline V gene data show CDR1 as SGHRS and CDR2 as YFSETQ. Germline trimming cut 6 bases from V and 2 bases from J; bases unmatched to any gene: 11. The CDR3, as DNA: TGCGCCAGCAACTCGCTGGCGGGACTAACCTACGAGCAGTACTTC. This codes for CASNSLAGLTYEQYF. Full variable domain (remainder filled in from reference TRBV5-1 and TRBJ2-7): KAGVTQTPRYLIKTRGQQVTLSCSPISGHRSVSWYQQTPGQGLQFLFEYFSETQRNKGNFPGRFSGRQFSNSRSEMNVSTLELGDSALYLCASNSLAGLTYEQYFGPGTRLTVT.

V gene TRBV27 combines with J gene TRBJ2-5, with a possible D match to TRBD2 (5 bases). CDR1 is MNHEY and CDR2 is SMNVEV in the germline V gene (reference sequence). This CDR3 region has 15 residues. Trimming removed 2 bases from V and 4 bases from J, with 14 bases in between. The CDR3 sequence: CASSLIERASETQYF. CDR3 sequence (DNA): TGTGCCAGCAGTTTAATAGAGAGGGCTTCAGAGACCCAGTACTTC.